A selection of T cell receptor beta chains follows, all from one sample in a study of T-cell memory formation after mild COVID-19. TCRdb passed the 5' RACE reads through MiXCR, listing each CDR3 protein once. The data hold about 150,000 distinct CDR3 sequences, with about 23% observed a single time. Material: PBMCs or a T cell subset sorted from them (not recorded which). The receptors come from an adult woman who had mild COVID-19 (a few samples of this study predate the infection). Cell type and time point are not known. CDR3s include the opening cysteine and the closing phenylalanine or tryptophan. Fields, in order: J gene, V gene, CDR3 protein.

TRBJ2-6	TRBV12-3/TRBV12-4	CAARSSGANVLTF
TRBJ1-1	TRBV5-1	CASSRIMSGDTEAFF
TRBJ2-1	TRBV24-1	CATSDPTSGPFYNEQFF
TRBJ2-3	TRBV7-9	CASSPTRLAGGENTQYF
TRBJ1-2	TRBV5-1	CASSLDQVIHGYTF
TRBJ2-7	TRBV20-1	CSARDRGLGEQYF
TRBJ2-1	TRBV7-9	CASSQELGAGAEQFF
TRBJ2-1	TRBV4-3	CASSSPGGLADYNEQFF
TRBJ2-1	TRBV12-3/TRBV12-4	CASSGSDLAGGQFRNEQFF
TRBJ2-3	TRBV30	CAWSVRFQESTDTQYF
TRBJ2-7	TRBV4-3	CASSQGREGRYEQYF
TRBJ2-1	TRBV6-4	CASSATPTTSLGDNEQFF
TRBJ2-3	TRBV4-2	CASSHPGTQYF
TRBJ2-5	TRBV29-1	CSVDAGTSIETQYF
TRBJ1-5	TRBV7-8	CASSSETGGQPQHF
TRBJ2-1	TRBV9	CASSVRDYNEQFF
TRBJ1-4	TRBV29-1	CSVRQGFFEKLFF
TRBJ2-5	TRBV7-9	CASRISRGTQYF
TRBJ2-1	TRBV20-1	CSAGTGRLYEQFF
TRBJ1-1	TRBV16	CASSQSGTSYTEAFF
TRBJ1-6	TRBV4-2	CASSQVGPNSPLHF
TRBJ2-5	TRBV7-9	CASSRLAGLQETQYF
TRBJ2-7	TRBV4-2	CASSSTSGGPYEQYF
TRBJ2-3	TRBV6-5	CASSMGAKDTQYF
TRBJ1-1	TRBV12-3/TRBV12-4	CASSLAGGGEAFF
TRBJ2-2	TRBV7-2	CASSLGLGIADTGELFF
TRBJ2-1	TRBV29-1	CSVEASGRWNEQFF
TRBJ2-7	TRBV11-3	CASSYTYEQYF
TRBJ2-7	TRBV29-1	CSSPSMRAMGSYEQYF
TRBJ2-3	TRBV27	CASSLAVATDTQYF
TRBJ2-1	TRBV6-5	CASERGNEQFF
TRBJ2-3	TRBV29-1	CSVGGSRTDTQYF
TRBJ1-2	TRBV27	CASRNFGDRAASGYTF
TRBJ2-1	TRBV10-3	CAIAALAGGNNEQFF
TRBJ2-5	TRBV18	CASSPLGTQDPSSVGETQYF
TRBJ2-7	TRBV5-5	CASSLTSVYEQYF
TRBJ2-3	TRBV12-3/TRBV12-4	CASSSTGGRFTDTQYF
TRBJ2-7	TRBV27	CASSYGTSGEQYF
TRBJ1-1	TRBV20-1	CSARGWVGRGMNTEAFF
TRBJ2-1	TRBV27	CASSLSWLAGGYNEQFF
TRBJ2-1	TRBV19	CASRGTGVNEQFF
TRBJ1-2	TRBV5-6	CASSSPGQDYGYTF